The 14 T cell receptor beta chains given below trace back to one sample, sequenced in a study of monozygotic twins with cystic fibrosis. This table comes from immunoSEQ multiplex PCR, and its TCRdb copy is limited to in-frame clones, with some not included. The profile shows roughly 13,000 clones, around 91% of them singletons. The sequenced sample was blood. These receptors were obtained from a boy aged 5-17 years with cystic fibrosis.

The DNA of the CDR3 is TGCGCCAGCAGCTTGGAAGGGACAGGGAACTATGGCTACACCTTC. Translated, it gives CASSLEGTGNYGYTF. V usage is TRBV5-1 and J usage is TRBJ1-2, with 9 positions matching TRBD1. Germline V lookup: CDR1 SGHRS, CDR2 YFSETQ. The CDR3 spans 15 residues. V shed 0 bases, J shed 2 bases, and the junction held 2 bases outside the gene matches.

The chain recombines TRBV2 with TRBJ1-3; TRBD1 aligns across 7 bases. The germline V gene has CDR1 SNHLY and CDR2 FYNNEI. There are 16 residues in the CDR3. The trim removed 7 bases at V and 0 bases at J, leaving 9 bases unmatched. CDR3 coding DNA: TGTGCCAGCACCCTAGACAGGGCACTCTCTGGAAACACCATATATTTT. Translating it yields CASTLDRALSGNTIYF.

The rearrangement links TRBV27 to TRBJ1-6; 8 bases align to TRBD1. J was trimmed by 11 bases and V by 6 bases; bases with no gene match: 9. The CDR3 is 14 amino acids. Germline V gene sequence: CDR1 MNHEY, CDR2 SMNVEV (reference sequence). The CDR3: CASSLGQVGTPLHF. CDR3 coding DNA: TGTGCCAGCAGCCTGGGACAGGTCGGTACACCCCTCCACTTT.

The gene calls are TRBV6-1 and TRBJ2-4; the D is unclear. CDR1 MNHNS and CDR2 SASEGT come from the germline V gene. V was pared by 2 bases and J by 0 bases, with 8 bases between. CDR3 length: 15 residues. CDR3 nucleotides: TGTGCCAGCAGTGAACCCCAGGCAGCCAAAAACATTCAGTACTTC. This encodes CASSEPQAAKNIQYF.

This clone was picked up a small number of times. The chain carries TRBV28 and TRBJ1-5, with TRBD1 identical over 12 bases. The CDR3 length is 14 residues. V lost 4 bases and J lost 7; bases outside the gene matches: 2. CDR1 and CDR2 from the germline V gene are MDHEN and SYDVKM. The CDR3 bases are TGTGCCAGCAGTTGGGGACAGGGGGCCCAGCCCCAGCATTTT. Translating it yields CASSWGQGAQPQHF.

The V and J genes are TRBV6-1 and TRBJ2-7; D remains unclear. The germline V gene has CDR1 MNHNS and CDR2 SASEGT. Between the trimmed V and J ends, which lost 3 bases and 0 bases, there was a span of 6 bases. This CDR3 has 13 amino acids. The CDR3 region is CASSDRSSYEQYF. DNA for the CDR3: TGTGCCAGCAGTGATCGGAGCTCCTACGAGCAGTACTTC.

The chain combines TRBV2 with TRBJ2-5; D gene unclear. The germline CDR1 and CDR2 sequences are SNHLY and FYNNEI. The ends were cut back, 4 bases at V and 5 bases at J, with 8 bases in the middle. The CDR3 sequence is 12 residues long. The CDR3 DNA reads as TGTGCCAGCAGTGTGGGTCAGGAGACCCAGTACTTC. This encodes CASSVGQETQYF.

V is TRBV4-1 and J is TRBJ1-4, with TRBD1 matching over 8 bases. Per germline, CDR1 MGHRA and CDR2 YSYEKL. The V gene end was trimmed by 4 bases and the J gene end by 5 bases; junction bases not matched to a gene: 6. The CDR3 is 15 amino acids. For the CDR3, the DNA is TGCGCCAGCAGCCCGTTACGGACAGGGAATGAAAAACTGTTTTTT. Translation gives CASSPLRTGNEKLFF.

The chain joins TRBV7-9 to TRBJ2-3, with 8 bases aligning to TRBD2. The length of the CDR3 is 17 residues. Germline V gene lookup returns CDR1 SEHNR and CDR2 FQNEAQ (reference sequence). V shed 3 bases and J 0 bases; nucleotides not matched to a gene: 8. The CDR3 DNA is TGTGCCAGCAGCTTCGTACGGGAGGGGAGTAGCACAGATACGCAGTATTTT. It yields the protein CASSFVREGSSTDTQYF. The whole variable domain, filled in from reference TRBV7-9 and TRBJ2-3, reads DTGVSQNPRHKITKRGQNVTFRCDPISEHNRLYWYRQTLGQGPEFLTYFQNEAQLEKSRLLSDRFSAERPKGSFSTLEIQRTEQGDSAMYLCASSFVREGSSTDTQYFGPGTRLTVL.

The chain has TRBV28 and TRBJ2-1; the match to TRBD2 covers 11 bases. Trimming at V came to 5 bases and at J to 5 bases, leaving 8 bases not matched to a gene. The CDR3 is 16 amino acids. The germline V gene has CDR1 MDHEN and CDR2 SYDVKM. The CDR3, as DNA: TGTGCCAGCAGTGGGGGGACTAGCGGACCTAACAATGAGCAGTTCTTC. This sequence encodes CASSGGTSGPNNEQFF.

The V and J genes are TRBV2 and TRBJ2-2; TRBD2 agrees at 12 bases. The J segment lost 6 bases and the V segment lost 2 bases, leaving 1 base of the junction unmatched. CDR3 length equals 15 residues. Germline V lookup: CDR1 SNHLY, CDR2 FYNNEI. The CDR3 nucleotides read TGTGCCAGCAGTGAACTAGCGGGGGGGCCCGGGGAGCTGTTTTTT. This gives the protein CASSELAGGPGELFF.

The chain joins TRBV7-3 to TRBJ2-5, with TRBD2 as a possible D gene (6 bases). V was cut by 1 base and J by 3 bases, with 12 bases left in between. The CDR3 runs 15 residues. Per the germline V gene, CDR1 is SGHTA and CDR2 is FQGTGA. CDR3 in DNA: TGTGCCAGCAGCTTAATGGGGACTCATGAAGAGACCCAGTACTTC. It is translated as CASSLMGTHEETQYF.

The chain links TRBV5-1 to TRBJ2-7; D is possibly TRBD1 or TRBD2 (6 bases each). CDR1 and CDR2 from the germline V gene are SGHRS and YFSETQ. The CDR3 consists of 18 residues. V was pared by 1 base and J by 3 bases, with 23 bases between. This chain's CDR3 is CASSLRVGGLSTDYEQYF. CDR3 bases: TGCGCCAGCAGCTTGCGTGTGGGGGGCTTATCCACCGACTACGAGCAGTACTTC.

V is TRBV5-1 and J is TRBJ2-3; 8 bases fit TRBD1. Germline CDR1 reads SGHRS; CDR2 reads YFSETQ. With V trimmed by 0 bases and J by 4 bases, 7 bases remained unmatched. This CDR3 contains 16 residues. The CDR3 sequence: CASSLGGQGASDTQYF. The CDR3 DNA reads TGCGCCAGCAGCTTGGGCGGCCAGGGGGCGTCAGATACGCAGTATTTT.